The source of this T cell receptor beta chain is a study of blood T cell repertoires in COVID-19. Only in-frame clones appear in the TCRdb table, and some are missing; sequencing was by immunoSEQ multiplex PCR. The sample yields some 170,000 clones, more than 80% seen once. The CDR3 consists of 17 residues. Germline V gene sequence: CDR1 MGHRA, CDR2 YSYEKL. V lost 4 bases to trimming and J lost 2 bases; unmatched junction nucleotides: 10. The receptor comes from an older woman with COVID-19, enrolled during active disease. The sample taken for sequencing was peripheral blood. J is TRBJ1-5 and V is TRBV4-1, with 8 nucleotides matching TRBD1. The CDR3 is CASSRHSLDRGNQPQHF. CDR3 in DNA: TGCGCCAGCAGCCGCCACTCCTTGGACAGGGGCAATCAGCCCCAGCATTTT.